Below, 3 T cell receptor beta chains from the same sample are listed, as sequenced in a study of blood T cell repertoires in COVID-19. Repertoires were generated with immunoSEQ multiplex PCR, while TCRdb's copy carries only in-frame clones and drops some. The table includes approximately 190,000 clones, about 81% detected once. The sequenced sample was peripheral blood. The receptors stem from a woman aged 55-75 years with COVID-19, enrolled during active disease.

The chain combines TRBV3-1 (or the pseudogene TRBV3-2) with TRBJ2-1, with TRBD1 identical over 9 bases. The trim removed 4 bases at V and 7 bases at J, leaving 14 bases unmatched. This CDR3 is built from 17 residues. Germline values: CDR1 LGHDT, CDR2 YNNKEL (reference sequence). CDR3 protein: CASSPHPQGAVGNEQFF. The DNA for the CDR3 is TGTGCCAGCAGCCCCCACCCACAGGGGGCCGTAGGTAATGAGCAGTTCTTC.

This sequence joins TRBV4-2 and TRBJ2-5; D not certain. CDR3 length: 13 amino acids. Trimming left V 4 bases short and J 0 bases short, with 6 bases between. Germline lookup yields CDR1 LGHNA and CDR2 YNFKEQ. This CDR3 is CASSPQYQETQYF. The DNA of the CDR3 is TGTGCCAGCAGCCCCCAGTACCAAGAGACCCAGTACTTC.

Here the CDR3 reads CASLRGGARNEQFF. In nucleotides, the CDR3 is TGCGCCAGCTTAAGGGGCGGGGCGAGGAATGAGCAGTTCTTC. The chain recombines TRBV10-2 with TRBJ2-1, with TRBD2 as a possible D gene (6 bases). The CDR3 runs 14 residues. With 8 bases removed from V and 7 bases from J, the gap between germline ends came to 18 bases. Germline lookup yields CDR1 WSHSY and CDR2 SAAADI.